Listed below are T cell receptor beta chains from one sample, sequenced in a study of T cells in narcolepsy. Profiled with immunoSEQ multiplex PCR; TCRdb holds only in-frame clones, not every one. The sample contains 35,000 to 40,000 clones, roughly 84% of which appear only once. Specimen: CD45RA- memory CD4+ T cells from PBMCs. These receptors all stem from a human donor with narcolepsy. CDR3s include the opening cysteine and the closing phenylalanine or tryptophan. The D gene is left open where the match is weak. Clone size is stated in some rows and not others, as once, few, many or a class when expanded.

TGTGCCAGCACCACGGACACCGGGGAGCTGTTTTTT,CASTTDTGELFF,few,TRBJ2-2,NA,TRBV7-2
TGTGCCAGCAGCTACCGGGACAGGCTCGACTATGGCTACACCTTC,CASSYRDRLDYGYTF,NA,TRBJ1-2,TRBD1,TRBV5-5
TGCAGCGTGGACGACAGGGGAGCGGGCTATGGCTACACCTTC,CSVDDRGAGYGYTF,NA,TRBJ1-2,TRBD1,TRBV29-1
TGTGCCAGCTCACCACTCTCTGGGGCCAACGTCCTGACTTTC,CASSPLSGANVLTF,once,TRBJ2-6,NA,TRBV18
TGTGCCATAAGGGCTGAGAGGGCTGAAGCTTTCTTT,CAIRAERAEAFF,few,TRBJ1-1,NA,TRBV10-3
TGTGCCGGGTCCACAGGAGGGGAGATAGCCAAAAACATTCAGTACTTC,CAGSTGGEIAKNIQYF,NA,TRBJ2-4,NA,TRBV5-4
TGCGCCAGCAGCCAAGGCGGAGGGGGCACTGAAGCTTTCTTT,CASSQGGGGTEAFF,NA,TRBJ1-1,NA,TRBV4-1
TGTGCCTGGGGGGGGGCCTACGAGCAGTACTTC,CAWGGAYEQYF,NA,TRBJ2-7,TRBD2,TRBV30
TGCAGCGCTGAGACAGGCGTGAACACTGAAGCTTTCTTT,CSAETGVNTEAFF,NA,TRBJ1-1,NA,TRBV29-1
TGTGCCAGCAGCCGATCGGGGATGGGTCAGCCCCAGCATTTT,CASSRSGMGQPQHF,NA,TRBJ1-5,NA,TRBV7-9
TGTGCCAGCAGCCAAGGACAGGGGGCATGGCAGCCCCAGCATTTT,CASSQGQGAWQPQHF,NA,TRBJ1-5,TRBD1,TRBV7-2
TGTGCCAGTAGTATAGAAGTCGGGGGGTATGGCTACACCTTC,CASSIEVGGYGYTF,NA,TRBJ1-2,NA,TRBV19
TGTGCCAGCAGTCCCTCTGACAGGGCGGCTTTCTTT,CASSPSDRAAFF,NA,TRBJ1-1,TRBD1,TRBV6-6
TGTGCCAGCAGCCTCACTAGCGGGGGGGCCATAGATACGCAGTATTTT,CASSLTSGGAIDTQYF,NA,TRBJ2-3,TRBD2,TRBV9
TGTGCCACCAGCAGAGATCGAAGACCGAACTCCTACGAGCAGTACTTC,CATSRDRRPNSYEQYF,NA,TRBJ2-7,NA,TRBV15
TGTGCCAGCAGTGATATCCGACAGGGGGCAGGGTCACCCCTCCACTTT,CASSDIRQGAGSPLHF,NA,TRBJ1-6,TRBD1,TRBV2
TGTGCCAGCAGTCGGACCGGGGAGCTGTTTTTT,CASSRTGELFF,few,TRBJ2-2,NA,TRBV11-3
TGTGCCATCAGTGAGTCGGAAGGACCCAGCTCTGGAAACACCATATATTTT,CAISESEGPSSGNTIYF,NA,TRBJ1-3,NA,TRBV10-3
TGTGCCAGCAGACCCGGACTAGCGCCAATCTACGAGCAGTACTTC,CASRPGLAPIYEQYF,NA,TRBJ2-7,TRBD2,TRBV6-5
TGTGCCAGCAGCCTAAATGGGGCGGAGGTAGGAGAGACCCAGTACTTC,CASSLNGAEVGETQYF,NA,TRBJ2-5,NA,TRBV9
TGTGCCAGCAGGGTACAGGGGCCCTACGAGCAGTACTTC,CASRVQGPYEQYF,NA,TRBJ2-7,TRBD1,TRBV5-6
TGTGCCAGCAGCTTTGACAGGTCCTCCCGGGACACCTTC,CASSFDRSSRDTF,NA,TRBJ1-2,NA,TRBV7-2
TGTGCCAGCAGCTCACTAGCGGGGGAGCTGTTTTTT,CASSSLAGELFF,NA,TRBJ2-2,TRBD2,TRBV7-2
TGTGCCTGGAGTTTGGGTAGACAGGGCGGTGAAAAACTGTTTTTT,CAWSLGRQGGEKLFF,NA,TRBJ1-4,TRBD1,TRBV30
TGTGCCAGCAGCTTTGGGCCACTCCCAGGGAATGAGCAGTTCTTC,CASSFGPLPGNEQFF,NA,TRBJ2-1,NA,TRBV11-3
TGTGCCAGCAGCTTAGGGTCGAGACAGGCCTTAGAAAAACTGTTTTTT,CASSLGSRQALEKLFF,NA,TRBJ1-4,NA,TRBV7-2
TGCGCCAGCAGCCAAGACCGGACATCATACAATGAGCAGTTCTTC,CASSQDRTSYNEQFF,NA,TRBJ2-1,NA,TRBV4-1
TGTGCCAGCAGTGCGGGAGGGGTTAACACTGAAGCTTTCTTT,CASSAGGVNTEAFF,NA,TRBJ1-1,NA,TRBV6-1
TGTGCCAGCAGCGAACCCACTAGCGGGGGGGCCCGGAACACCGGGGAGCTGTTTTTT,CASSEPTSGGARNTGELFF,once,TRBJ2-2,TRBD2,TRBV9
TGTGCCAGCAAACATACCGGGACCGGGGTTTATGGGGACTATGGCTACACCTTC,CASKHTGTGVYGDYGYTF,NA,TRBJ1-2,NA,TRBV7-2